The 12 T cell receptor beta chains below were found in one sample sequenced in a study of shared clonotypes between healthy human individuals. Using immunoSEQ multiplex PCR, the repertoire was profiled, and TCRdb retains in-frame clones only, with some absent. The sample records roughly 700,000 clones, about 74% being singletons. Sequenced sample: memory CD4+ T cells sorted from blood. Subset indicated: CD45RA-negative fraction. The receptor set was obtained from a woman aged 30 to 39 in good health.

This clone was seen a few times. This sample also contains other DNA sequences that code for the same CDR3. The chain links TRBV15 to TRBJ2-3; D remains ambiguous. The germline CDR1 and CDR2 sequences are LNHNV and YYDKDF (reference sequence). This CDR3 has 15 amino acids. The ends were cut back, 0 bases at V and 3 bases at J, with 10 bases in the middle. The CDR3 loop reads CATSREKQNTDTQYF. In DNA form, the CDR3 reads TGTGCCACCAGCAGAGAAAAGCAGAATACAGATACGCAGTATTTT.

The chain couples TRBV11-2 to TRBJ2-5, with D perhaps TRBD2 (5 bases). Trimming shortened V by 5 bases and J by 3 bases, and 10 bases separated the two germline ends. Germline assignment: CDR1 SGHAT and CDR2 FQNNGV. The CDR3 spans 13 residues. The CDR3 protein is CASSRGVEETQYF. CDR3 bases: TGTGCCAGCAGCCGGGGTGTGGAAGAGACCCAGTACTTC.

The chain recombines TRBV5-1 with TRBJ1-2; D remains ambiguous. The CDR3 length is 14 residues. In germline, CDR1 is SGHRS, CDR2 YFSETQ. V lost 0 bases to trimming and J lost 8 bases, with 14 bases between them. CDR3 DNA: TGCGCCAGCAGCTTGGGCACAAATCAGCCCGGCTACACCTTC. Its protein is CASSLGTNQPGYTF.

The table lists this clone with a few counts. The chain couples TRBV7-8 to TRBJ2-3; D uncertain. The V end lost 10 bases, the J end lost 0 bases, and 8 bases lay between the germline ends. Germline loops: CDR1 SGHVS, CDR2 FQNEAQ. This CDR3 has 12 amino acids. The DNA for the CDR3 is TGTGCCACCTTATATAGCACAGATACGCAGTATTTT. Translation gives CATLYSTDTQYF.

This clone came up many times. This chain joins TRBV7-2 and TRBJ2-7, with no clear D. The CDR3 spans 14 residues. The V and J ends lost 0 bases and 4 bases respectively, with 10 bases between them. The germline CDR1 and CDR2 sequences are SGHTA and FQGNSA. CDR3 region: CASSLARSRYEQYF. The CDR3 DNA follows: TGTGCCAGCAGCTTAGCCAGGTCGCGGTACGAGCAGTACTTC.

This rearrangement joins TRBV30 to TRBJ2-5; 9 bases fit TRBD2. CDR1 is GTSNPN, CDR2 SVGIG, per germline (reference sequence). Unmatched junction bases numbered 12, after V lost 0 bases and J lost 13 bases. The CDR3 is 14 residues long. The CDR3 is CAWSVLETSGSRYF. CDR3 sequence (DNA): TGTGCCTGGAGTGTACTGGAGACTAGCGGAAGTCGGTACTTC.

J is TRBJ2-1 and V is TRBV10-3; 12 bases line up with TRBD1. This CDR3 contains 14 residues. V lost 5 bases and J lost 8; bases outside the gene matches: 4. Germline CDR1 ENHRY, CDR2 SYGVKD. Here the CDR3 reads CAISRGQGADEQFF. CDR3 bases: TGTGCCATCAGTAGGGGACAGGGGGCCGATGAGCAGTTCTTC.

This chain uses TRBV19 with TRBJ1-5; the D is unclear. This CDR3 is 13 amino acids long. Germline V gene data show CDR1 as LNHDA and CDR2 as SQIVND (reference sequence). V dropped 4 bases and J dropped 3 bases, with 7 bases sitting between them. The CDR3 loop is CASSTQNNQPQHF. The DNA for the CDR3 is TGTGCCAGTAGTACGCAGAACAATCAGCCCCAGCATTTT. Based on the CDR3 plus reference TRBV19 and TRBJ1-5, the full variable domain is DGGITQSPKYLFRKEGQNVTLSCEQNLNHDAMYWYRQDPGQGLRLIYYSQIVNDFQKGDIAEGYSVSREKKESFPLTVTSAQKNPTAFYLCASSTQNNQPQHFGDGTRLSIL.

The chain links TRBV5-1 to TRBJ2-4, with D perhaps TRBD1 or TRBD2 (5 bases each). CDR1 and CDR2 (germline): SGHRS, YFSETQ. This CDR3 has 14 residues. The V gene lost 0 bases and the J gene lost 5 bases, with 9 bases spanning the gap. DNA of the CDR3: TGCGCCAGCAGCTTGGACCCGGGGCAAAACATTCAGTACTTC. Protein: CASSLDPGQNIQYF.

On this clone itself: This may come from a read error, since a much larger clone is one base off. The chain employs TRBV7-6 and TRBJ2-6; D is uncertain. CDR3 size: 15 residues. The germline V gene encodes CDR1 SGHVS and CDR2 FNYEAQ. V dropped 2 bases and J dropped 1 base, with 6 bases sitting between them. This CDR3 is CASSLMGSGANVLTF. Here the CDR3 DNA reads TGTGCCAGCAGCTTAATGGGTTCTGGGGCCAACGTCCTGACTTTC.

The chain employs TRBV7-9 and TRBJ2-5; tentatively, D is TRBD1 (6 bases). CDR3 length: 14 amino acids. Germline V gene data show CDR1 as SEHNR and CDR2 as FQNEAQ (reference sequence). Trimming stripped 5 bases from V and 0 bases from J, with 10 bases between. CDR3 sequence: CASSRGQYQETQYF. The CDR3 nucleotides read TGTGCCAGCAGCCGCGGACAGTACCAAGAGACCCAGTACTTC.

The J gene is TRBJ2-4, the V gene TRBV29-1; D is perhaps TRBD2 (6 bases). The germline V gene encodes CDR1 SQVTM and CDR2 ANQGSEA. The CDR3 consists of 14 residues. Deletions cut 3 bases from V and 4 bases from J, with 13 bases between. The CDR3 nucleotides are TGCAGCGTTGAGCAGGGAGGTTTAAAAAACATTCAGTACTTC. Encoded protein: CSVEQGGLKNIQYF.